A selection of T cell receptor beta chains follows, all from one sample in a study of blood T cells in healthy people across ages. One entry per CDR3 protein results from TCRdb running MiXCR on the 5' RACE reads. The table includes around 820,000 distinct CDR3 sequences, about 25% detected once. The data were also submitted as part of a second study, on T cells of mothers and their children.

The sequenced sample consisted of blood. The source is a boy between 10 and 17 years old in good health. Both conserved end residues are part of each CDR3. Fields, in order: D gene, clone size, J gene, V gene, CDR3 DNA, CDR3 protein. A D gene is named only where the DNA matches it firmly. Clone size is shown for a subset of rows, as once, few, many or a class of expanded clone.

.	many	TRBJ2-5	TRBV29-1	TGCAGCGTTGTCCCGGAGGCAGAGACCCAGTACTTC	CSVVPEAETQYF
TRBD1	.	TRBJ2-6	TRBV3-1	TGTGCCAGCAGCCAGCAAGAACTCAGGGGGCCTGGGGCCAACGTCCTGACTTTC	CASSQQELRGPGANVLTF
.	.	TRBJ2-7	TRBV3-1	TGTGCCAGCAGCCAGGACGGACACAACTTCTCCTACGAGCAGTACTTC	CASSQDGHNFSYEQYF
TRBD2	.	TRBJ2-2	TRBV29-1	TGCAGCGCCGGGACTAGCGGGGGTACGGCGAACACCGGGGAGCTGTTTTTT	CSAGTSGGTANTGELFF
.	.	TRBJ2-5	TRBV12-3/TRBV12-4	TGTGCCAGCGGGGGAGAGGGGCCAGGGACCCAGTACTTC	CASGGEGPGTQYF
TRBD2	.	TRBJ2-5	TRBV6-5	TGTGCCAGCAGTCTACTAGCGGAGGCGTGGGAGACCCAGTACTTC	CASSLLAEAWETQYF
TRBD2	few	TRBJ2-5	TRBV13	TGTGCCAGCACCACGGCGGGAGGCCGAGAGACCCAGTACTTC	CASTTAGGRETQYF
.	.	TRBJ2-1	TRBV4-3	TGCGCCAGCAGCCAAGTTGGTCGGGGGAGAGGTGAGCAGTTCTTC	CASSQVGRGRGEQFF
.	few	TRBJ2-1	TRBV3-1	TGTGCCAGCAGCCAAGTTTCTCGGGGGCAGTCATACAATGAGCAGTTCTTC	CASSQVSRGQSYNEQFF
.	.	TRBJ1-4	TRBV20-1	TGCAGTGCTAGTCTGGGGCGGGCGAGAGGGGAAAAACTGTTTTTT	CSASLGRARGEKLFF
.	.	TRBJ2-1	TRBV12-5	TGTGCTAGTGGTTTGGTACAAAGCGGCTCGAATGAGCAGTTCTTC	CASGLVQSGSNEQFF
TRBD2	.	TRBJ2-1	TRBV6-6	TGTGCCAGCAGTTACGGGGGACTAGCGGGTGAGCAGTTCTTC	CASSYGGLAGEQFF
.	few	TRBJ2-7	TRBV3-1	TGTGCCAGCAGCCTGTCTGGACAGCCTTTCTACGAGCAGTACTTC	CASSLSGQPFYEQYF
TRBD2	.	TRBJ2-1	TRBV6-1	TGTGCCAGCAGTGAAGCTCAAAGCGGGAGGGCATACAATGAGCAGTTCTTC	CASSEAQSGRAYNEQFF
.	few	TRBJ2-1	TRBV3-1	TGTGCCAGCAGCCAAGATGGAAAGAGACTACCCTACAATGAGCAGTTCTTC	CASSQDGKRLPYNEQFF
.	.	TRBJ1-3	TRBV5-1	TGCGCCAGCAGGGCTGACTCTGGAAACACCATATATTTT	CASRADSGNTIYF
TRBD2	.	TRBJ2-5	TRBV6-2/TRBV6-3	TGTGCCAGCAGAATGGGACTAGCGGGATCCCAAGAGACCCAGTACTTC	CASRMGLAGSQETQYF
TRBD2	few	TRBJ2-7	TRBV28	TGTGCCAGCAGTTCAGCGGGGCTCTACGAGCAGTACTTC	CASSSAGLYEQYF
TRBD2	.	TRBJ2-3	TRBV28	TGTGCCAGCGCTGGGGGAGGGGACCTCACAGATACGCAGTATTTT	CASAGGGDLTDTQYF
.	.	TRBJ2-7	TRBV7-3	TGTGCCAGCAGCTTAACACTAGTCTCCGAGCAGTACTTC	CASSLTLVSEQYF
.	.	TRBJ1-1	TRBV29-1	TGCAGCGTTGTCGCTACTTACAGGGCTGTTGCCACTGAAGCTTTCTTT	CSVVATYRAVATEAFF
.	.	TRBJ2-7	TRBV7-9	TGTGCCAGGGGACCCGGGGAAACCACCTTCTACGAGCAGTACTTC	CARGPGETTFYEQYF
.	few	TRBJ2-5	TRBV20-1	TGCAGTGCTCGGGACGTCCAAGAGACCCAGTACTTC	CSARDVQETQYF
.	few	TRBJ2-1	TRBV12-3/TRBV12-4	TGTGCCAGCACCCGAAACCGGGGGAGGACCTACAATGAGCAGTTCTTC	CASTRNRGRTYNEQFF
TRBD2	.	TRBJ2-3	TRBV12-3/TRBV12-4	TGTGCCAGCAGTTTTCTAGCGGGAGCTTCAGATACGCAGTATTTT	CASSFLAGASDTQYF
TRBD1	few	TRBJ2-7	TRBV20-1	TGCAGTGCCATAAGCTGGGACAGGGGGACCTACGAGCAGTACTTC	CSAISWDRGTYEQYF
TRBD2	many	TRBJ2-1	TRBV29-1	TGCAGCGCCAGGGGCTTACTAGCGGGAGTCAATGAGCAGTTCTTC	CSARGLLAGVNEQFF
.	few	TRBJ2-5	TRBV5-1	TGCGCCAGCAGCTTGGGGGCCAACAAGGCCCAGTACTTC	CASSLGANKAQYF
.	.	TRBJ1-5	TRBV6-6	TGTGCCAGCAAAAACACCCGGGGGGCTGATCAGCCCCAGCATTTT	CASKNTRGADQPQHF
TRBD1	.	TRBJ2-7	TRBV10-3	TGTGCCATCAGCGCCACAGGGGACCTCTACGAGCAGTACTTC	CAISATGDLYEQYF
.	.	TRBJ2-7	TRBV10-3	TGTGCCATCAGTGGTCTCGGACACTCCTACGAGCAGTACTTC	CAISGLGHSYEQYF
.	.	TRBJ2-5	TRBV4-3	TGCGCCAGCAGCCAAGCGCTCAGCGGTTGGGAGACCCAGTACTTC	CASSQALSGWETQYF
.	.	TRBJ2-7	TRBV12-3/TRBV12-4	TGTGCCAGCAGTTTTCAGGAAAAAGTTGGCGAGCAGTACTTC	CASSFQEKVGEQYF
TRBD2	.	TRBJ2-3	TRBV29-1	TGCAGCGAGACTAGCGGAACAGATACGCAGTATTTT	CSETSGTDTQYF
.	.	TRBJ2-7	TRBV29-1	TGCAGCGTTGTTGGCAGGGGCATAAGCTCCTACGAGCAGTACTTC	CSVVGRGISSYEQYF
.	many	TRBJ2-1	TRBV4-2	TGCGCCAGCAGCCAAGTGGGCAATGAGCAGTTCTTC	CASSQVGNEQFF
.	.	TRBJ2-1	TRBV12-3/TRBV12-4	TGTGCCAGCAGTTTGCCCGACTGGTGGGGGAATGATGAGCAGTTCTTC	CASSLPDWWGNDEQFF
TRBD1	.	TRBJ1-5	TRBV6-2/TRBV6-3	TGTGCCAGCAGTATTGCAGGGGGGGTTAAAGATCAGCCCCAGCATTTT	CASSIAGGVKDQPQHF
.	.	TRBJ2-1	TRBV24-1	TGTGCCACCAGTGATGGCGACGGCTTCTCCTACAATGAGCAGTTCTTC	CATSDGDGFSYNEQFF
TRBD2	.	TRBJ2-7	TRBV12-3/TRBV12-4	TGTGCCAGCATCAAAAGGGGTTCGGGGGGCTCCTACGAGCAGTACTTC	CASIKRGSGGSYEQYF
.	few	TRBJ2-5	TRBV20-1	TGCAGTGCTAGAGATTGGGGTGCAGAGACCCAGTACTTC	CSARDWGAETQYF
.	.	TRBJ2-3	TRBV9	TGTGCCAGCAGCGTAGGCGGGTCAGTTAGCACAGATACGCAGTATTTT	CASSVGGSVSTDTQYF
TRBD1	.	TRBJ2-7	TRBV24-1	TGTGCCACCAGTGACTCCCAGGGGGAAAGGTACGAGCAGTACTTC	CATSDSQGERYEQYF
TRBD1	few	TRBJ2-3	TRBV6-5	TGTGCCAGCAGTTACTCGACCGGGACAGGGGCGAACACAGATACGCAGTATTTT	CASSYSTGTGANTDTQYF
TRBD2	few	TRBJ2-4	TRBV7-9	TGTGCCAGCAGCTTACCTAAGGGACTAGCGGGAGGGCGGGACATTCAGTACTTC	CASSLPKGLAGGRDIQYF
.	.	TRBJ1-5	TRBV6-2/TRBV6-3	TGTGCCAGCAATACACAACAGGGTGTCTATCAGCCCCAGCATTTT	CASNTQQGVYQPQHF